The present T cell receptor (beta chain) was sequenced within a study of cytomegalovirus exposure and HLA in healthy donors. This clone was seen a single time. V lost 3 bases, J lost 7 bases, and 6 bases stayed unmatched. CDR1 and CDR2 (germline): ENHRY, SYGVKD. This CDR3 spans 14 amino acids. PCR employed 60 Vbeta and 13 Jbeta primers. The table came from immunoSEQ multiplex PCR; TCRdb's copy has only in-frame clones and leaves some out. The repertoire includes 120,000 to 150,000 clones, around 66% of them detected once, and approximately 2.9% sits in the top ten. Sequencing was done on a sample of PBMCs. The sequence was obtained from a woman in her twenties or thirties in good health and CMV-seropositive. V is TRBV10-3 and J is TRBJ2-1; 7 bases agree with TRBD1. CDR3 DNA: TGTGCCATCAGTGAATTACAGGGGAAGAATGAGCAGTTCTTC. Amino acids: CAISELQGKNEQFF.